The present T cell receptor (beta chain) was sequenced within a study of TIL therapy for anti-PD-1-resistant metastatic lung cancer. The time point is: pre-treatment sample, taken before nivolumab and TIL therapy. The CDR3 is made up of 15 amino acids. Germline V gene sequence: CDR1 MNHEY, CDR2 SVGAGI. V lost 7 bases, J lost 0 bases, and 9 bases stayed unmatched. This was the immunoSEQ v3 assay. Data came from immunoSEQ multiplex PCR; TCRdb stores just in-frame clones and leaves some out. Altogether 57,000 or so clones are present, more than 75% being singletons, with the ten largest covering 2% to 3%. This clone occurred a few times.

The receptor's source is a person between 30 and 79 years old with non-small cell lung cancer. Sample: blood, taken at baseline. The rearrangement links TRBV6-5 to TRBJ2-7; 7 bases align to TRBD2. The CDR3 DNA is TGTGCCAGCACCCTAAGTGGCGGGAGCTCCTACGAGCAGTACTTC. This gives the protein CASTLSGGSSYEQYF.